This T cell receptor (beta chain) was found in a study of spatial heterogeneity in lung cancer. The overall study: Raw reads contained each unique TCR and UMI combination more than ten times on average.

As for time point: sample taken at primary tumor resection. Unsorted whole RNA samples from tumor, nontumor lung or frozen PBMC were sequenced. There were roughly 72 donors, all of them untreated patients with early-stage non-small cell lung cancer. With V trimmed by 0 bases and J by 4 bases, 6 bases remained unmatched. Germline assignment: CDR1 LNHNV and CDR2 YYDKDF (reference sequence). This CDR3 comprises 15 residues. Details on this clonotype: Its antigen is not identified.

In the library, each TCR cDNA molecule bore its own unique molecular identifier. Each CDR3 protein is one row after TCRdb ran MiXCR on the 5' RACE reads. The sample carries tens of thousands of distinct CDR3 sequences, about an eighth recorded once. Study-wide results and caveats: Follow-up blood showed ubiquitous expanded tumor TCRs less than blood at resection did.

The material sequenced was PBMCs, taken at surgery. The chain recombines TRBV15 with TRBJ2-7, with 7 positions matching TRBD1. The sequence came from a male donor with early-stage non-small cell lung cancer. The chain's CDR3 is CATSRDLTGSYEQYF. CDR3 sequence (DNA): TGTGCCACCAGCAGAGATCTGACAGGGTCATACGAGCAGTACTTC.